The sequence of this TCR beta chain was determined in a study of blood T cell repertoires in COVID-19. Study context: Samples representing acute and convalescent COVID-19 were sourced from the United States, Italy and Spain. In each case, the material was cDNA or gDNA derived from T cells, B-cell-depleted T cells, or PBMCs.

Germline CDR1 is WSHSY and CDR2 is SAAADI. The J segment lost 5 bases and the V segment lost 11 bases, leaving 13 bases of the junction unmatched. CDR3 length: 15 residues. Methods used by the authors: Reference gene primers were amplified, and this amplification served to estimate nucleated cell counts. This table comes from immunoSEQ multiplex PCR, and its TCRdb copy is limited to in-frame clones, with some not included. Clone size and the V and J calls come from that table; the DNA yielded D and trimming. Of under 45,000 clones listed, around nine tenths are singletons. This clone was observed a few times.

The sequence came from a human donor in a cohort sampled during active COVID-19. Input material: peripheral blood. This rearrangement joins TRBV10-2 to TRBJ2-2; TRBD1 aligns across 8 bases. The CDR3: CAATPEGQETGELFF. The CDR3, as DNA: TGCGCCGCGACACCCGAGGGACAGGAGACCGGGGAGCTGTTTTTT.